A single sample gave rise to the 27 T cell receptor beta chains below, sequenced in a study of T cell repertoires in cytomegalovirus infection. MiXCR, run by TCRdb on the reads, gives a single entry per CDR3 protein. The sample yields fewer than 300,000 distinct CDR3 sequences, about a quarter seen once. The sample taken for sequencing was PBMCs. The receptors here all came from a human donor in good health (CMV status not recorded). Some clones in this sample may be carry-over from other donors' samples.

The chain uses TRBV20-1 and TRBJ2-3; TRBD1 or TRBD2 may be the D gene (6 bases each). Germline assignment: CDR1 DFQATT and CDR2 SNEGSKA (reference sequence). The CDR3 covers 14 residues. In nucleotides, the CDR3 is TGCAGCGCCTTACAGGGACGGGGGTTAGATACGCAGTATTTT. Translating gives CSALQGRGLDTQYF.

The count of this clonotype is one. This chain links TRBV7-2 with TRBJ2-5, with 8 bases lining up with TRBD1. Per germline, CDR1 SGHTA and CDR2 FQGNSA. This CDR3 is built from 15 residues. V lost 7 bases and J lost 2; bases outside the gene matches: 9. The CDR3 DNA follows: TGTGCCAGCACCCCTCAGGGGGCCCCACAAGAGACCCAGTACTTC. Translating it yields CASTPQGAPQETQYF.

This clonotype was seen ten or more times. V and J are TRBV28 and TRBJ2-3; 8 bases align to TRBD2. Germline lookup yields CDR1 MDHEN and CDR2 SYDVKM. The V and J ends lost 6 bases and 8 bases, in that order; junction bases with no gene match: 4. This CDR3 has 12 amino acids. The CDR3 is CASRGTSFTQYF. As DNA, the CDR3 is TGTGCCAGCAGGGGGACTAGTTTTACGCAGTATTTT. Full variable domain (rest looked up from reference TRBV28 and TRBJ2-3): DVKVTQSSRYLVKRTGEKVFLECVQDMDHENMFWYRQDPGLGLRLIYFSYDVKMKEKGDIPEGYSVSREKKERFSLILESASTNQTSMYLCASRGTSFTQYFGPGTRLTVL.

Only a few counts were recorded for this clonotype. This chain uses TRBV4-1 with TRBJ2-3; the D gene is possibly TRBD2 (6 bases). The CDR3 is 11 residues long. Germline loops: CDR1 MGHRA, CDR2 YSYEKL. V was clipped by 1 base and J by 10 bases, with 6 bases between them. CDR3 protein: CASSQAGAQYF. In DNA, the CDR3 is TGCGCCAGCAGCCAAGCGGGGGCGCAGTATTTT.

CDR3: CATTWAGDTEAFF. The CDR3 region has the DNA TGTGCCACCACATGGGCGGGTGACACTGAAGCTTTCTTT. This sequence joins TRBV5-6 and TRBJ1-1; D unclear. CDR3 size: 13 residues. Trimming removed 9 bases from V and 3 bases from J, with 15 bases in between. The germline V gene has CDR1 SGHDT and CDR2 YYEEEE.

The chain combines TRBV28 with TRBJ2-1; D gene uncertain. The germline V gene has CDR1 MDHEN and CDR2 SYDVKM. This CDR3 spans 13 amino acids. V lost 5 bases and J lost 4, with 9 bases in between. The CDR3 here is CASSPPTYNEQFF. The CDR3 DNA reads TGTGCCAGCAGTCCCCCGACGTACAATGAGCAGTTCTTC. Looking up the rest from reference TRBV28 and TRBJ2-1 gives the full variable domain: DVKVTQSSRYLVKRTGEKVFLECVQDMDHENMFWYRQDPGLGLRLIYFSYDVKMKEKGDIPEGYSVSREKKERFSLILESASTNQTSMYLCASSPPTYNEQFFGPGTRLTVL.

There are many counts of this clonotype. This sequence joins TRBV7-8 and TRBJ1-6; 7 bases match TRBD1. V was clipped by 5 bases and J by 10 bases; unmatched bases: 11. Germline V gives CDR1 SGHVS, CDR2 FQNEAQ. CDR3 size: 15 residues. In DNA form, the CDR3 reads TGTGCCAGCAGCACCCGACAGGGACCTGGATCACCCCTCCACTTT. Protein product: CASSTRQGPGSPLHF.

The chain is built from TRBV5-6 and TRBJ2-5, with D possibly called TRBD1 or TRBD2 (5 bases each). The germline V gene has CDR1 SGHDT and CDR2 YYEEEE. This CDR3 contains 14 residues. Trimming left V 2 bases short and J 2 bases short, with 10 bases between. The CDR3 region is CASSFPGPQETQYF. In DNA form, the CDR3 reads TGTGCCAGCAGCTTTCCGGGGCCGCAAGAGACCCAGTACTTC.

This clonotype was counted between two and nine times. The rearrangement links TRBV29-1 to TRBJ2-4, with D unclear. The CDR3 totals 13 residues. Germline CDR1 reads SQVTM; CDR2 reads ANQGSEA. Trimming stripped 6 bases from V and 0 bases from J, with 9 bases between. CDR3 protein: CSVAAVAKNIQYF. The CDR3 nucleotides are TGCAGCGTCGCAGCAGTAGCCAAAAACATTCAGTACTTC.

Only a few counts were recorded for this clonotype. The chain uses TRBV20-1 and TRBJ2-1; 16 bases align to TRBD2. The V gene end was trimmed by 4 bases and the J gene end by 9 bases; junction bases not matched to a gene: 6. Per germline, CDR1 DFQATT and CDR2 SNEGSKA (reference sequence). The CDR3 has 15 residues. The CDR3 bases are TGCAGTGCTACCCCCGGGACTAGCGGGGGGGCTGAGCAGTTCTTC. This gives the protein CSATPGTSGGAEQFF.

Many counts were recorded for this clonotype. The chain joins TRBV7-2 to TRBJ2-7, with 11 bases that match TRBD1. CDR1 and CDR2 (germline): SGHTA, FQGNSA. This CDR3 has 17 residues. Trimming at V came to 5 bases and at J to 2 bases, leaving 11 bases not matched to a gene. This CDR3 is CASSRRGTGGTAYEQYF. The CDR3 DNA is TGTGCCAGCAGCCGTCGCGGGACAGGGGGTACCGCCTACGAGCAGTACTTC.

This chain uses TRBV13 with TRBJ1-6; tentatively, D is TRBD1 (5 bases). Per the germline V gene, CDR1 is PRHDT and CDR2 is FYEKMQ (reference sequence). The ends were cut back, 5 bases at V and 10 bases at J, with 15 bases in the middle. The CDR3 consists of 14 residues. This CDR3 is CASSIRDGRSPLHF. For the CDR3, the DNA is TGTGCCAGCAGCATCCGGGACGGTCGATCACCCCTCCACTTT.

The chain is built from TRBV29-1 and TRBJ2-7, with 9 bases matching TRBD1. The CDR3 length is 13 residues. J was trimmed by 7 bases and V by 7 bases; bases with no gene match: 11. Germline-derived CDR1 and CDR2 are SQVTM and ANQGSEA. CDR3 nucleotides: TGCAGCGCCGCGGGACAGGGCTTCTGGGAGCAGTACTTC. Its translation is CSAAGQGFWEQYF.

This clonotype has only one observation. The rearrangement uses TRBV7-3 and TRBJ1-2; 8 bases align to TRBD1. CDR1 is SGHTA and CDR2 is FQGTGA in the germline V gene. V trimming: 2 bases; J trimming: 4 bases; junction bases outside the gene matches: 6. This CDR3 spans 15 amino acids. This CDR3 is CASSLEPGGLYGYTF. DNA for the CDR3: TGTGCCAGCAGCTTAGAGCCAGGGGGCCTCTATGGCTACACCTTC.

This clonotype was counted ten times or more. The J gene is TRBJ2-7, the V gene TRBV11-2, with a weak D call TRBD2 (7 bases). Trimming removed 5 bases from V and 4 bases from J, with 21 bases in between. Germline V gene sequence: CDR1 SGHAT, CDR2 FQNNGV. The CDR3 extends over 16 amino acids. CDR3 protein: CASSRGTRGAGYEQYF. CDR3 coding DNA: TGTGCCAGCAGCCGAGGTACCCGGGGGGCCGGATACGAGCAGTACTTC.

This clonotype occurred many times. The chain uses TRBV12-3 or TRBV12-4 and TRBJ2-4; no firm D call. The V and J ends lost 5 bases and 6 bases respectively, with 17 bases between them. The CDR3 is 15 amino acids. As DNA, the CDR3 is TGTGCCAGCAGTCTCTTTAGCCTCCAACGAAACATTCAGTACTTC. Protein product: CASSLFSLQRNIQYF.

Comments on this clonotype: One end of the junction does not line up with germline, which may come from a read error. The rearrangement links TRBV7-9 to TRBJ1-2, with 11 positions matching TRBD1. Germline-derived CDR1 and CDR2 are SEHNR and FQNEAQ (reference sequence). This CDR3 has 16 amino acids. The CDR3 region is CASSGTRTGGWYGDTF. The CDR3 DNA follows: TGTGCCAGCAGCGGAACCCGGACAGGGGGCTGGTATGGCGACACCTTC.

This clonotype was seen at least ten times. The V gene is TRBV25-1, the J gene TRBJ2-7; possibly TRBD2 for D (6 bases). Germline V lookup: CDR1 MGHDK, CDR2 SYGVNS. This CDR3 is 13 amino acids long. V was shortened by 4 bases and J by 3 bases, with 10 bases between the two germline ends. The CDR3 DNA is TGTGCCAGCAGTGGTTACGGGAGCTACGAGCAGTACTTC. It yields the protein CASSGYGSYEQYF.

This clonotype was counted only a few times. The genes are TRBV2 and TRBJ2-1; 9 bases agree with TRBD1. Germline loops: CDR1 SNHLY, CDR2 FYNNEI. The V segment lost 7 bases and the J segment 8 bases; nucleotides outside the gene matches: 6. The CDR3 covers 13 residues. For the CDR3, the DNA is TGTGCCAGCAACGGACAGGGGAGCGATGAGCAGTTCTTC. It specifies CASNGQGSDEQFF.

This clonotype was recorded a few times. The rearrangement uses TRBV7-3 and TRBJ2-5; D possibly corresponds to TRBD1 (5 bases). The germline V and J ends were trimmed by 7 bases and 0 bases, with 12 bases remaining between them. Germline CDR1 is SGHTA and CDR2 is FQGTGA. The CDR3 runs 14 residues. Written as DNA, the CDR3 is TGTGCCAGCAAGGCGACAGCAGACCAAGAGACCCAGTACTTC. This gives the protein CASKATADQETQYF.

The chain links TRBV28 to TRBJ2-1; D possibly corresponds to TRBD1 (5 bases). V was clipped by 3 bases and J by 6 bases, with 9 bases between them. The length of the CDR3 is 13 residues. Germline V CDR1 and CDR2: MDHEN, SYDVKM. The CDR3 here is CASSLTDGNEQFF. The CDR3 bases are TGTGCCAGCAGTTTGACAGACGGCAATGAGCAGTTCTTC.

At least ten counts were recorded for this clonotype. The chain carries TRBV7-2 and TRBJ1-5; D unresolved. This CDR3 has 15 amino acids. CDR1 and CDR2 from the germline V gene are SGHTA and FQGNSA. Trimming pared 8 bases from V and 3 bases from J, leaving 17 bases between. The CDR3 sequence: CASSSNGLDNQPQHF. The CDR3 DNA sequence: TGTGCCAGCTCGAGCAACGGACTGGACAATCAGCCCCAGCATTTT.

This clonotype was found a few times. The chain uses TRBV7-2 and TRBJ2-5; 8 nucleotides match TRBD2. The CDR3 loop spans 19 amino acids. CDR1 SGHTA and CDR2 FQGNSA come from the germline V gene. V was clipped by 5 bases and J by 5 bases; unmatched bases: 22. Written as DNA, the CDR3 is TGTGCCAGCAGCCCCATTGGGTCCATTAGCGGGACGACCTGGGAGACCCAGTACTTC. As protein: CASSPIGSISGTTWETQYF.

This chain links TRBV6-1 with TRBJ1-1, with 7 bases matching TRBD1. V gave up 4 bases and J gave up 1 base; unmatched junction bases: 3. This CDR3 is 14 amino acids long. Germline-derived CDR1 and CDR2 are MNHNS and SASEGT. Here the CDR3 DNA reads TGTGCCAGCAGTGCTGGACAGGAGAACACTGAAGCTTTCTTT. Translation: CASSAGQENTEAFF.

This clonotype was counted between two and nine times. This sequence joins TRBV7-6 and TRBJ2-5; no reliable D call. The germline V and J ends were trimmed by 5 bases and 9 bases, with 10 bases remaining between them. This CDR3 region has 11 residues. The V gene's germline CDR1 is SGHVS and CDR2 FNYEAQ. CDR3 DNA: TGTGCCAGCAGCAGGGTCGCGGCCCAGTACTTC. Protein sequence: CASSRVAAQYF.

This clonotype was observed a few times. The rearrangement uses TRBV12-3 or TRBV12-4 and TRBJ1-5, with D uncertain. The length of the CDR3 is 13 residues. The V end was cut by 7 bases, the J end by 5 bases, with 12 bases between. DNA for the CDR3: TGTGCCAGCACCGATTGGGCGTATCAGCCCCAGCATTTT. Its translation is CASTDWAYQPQHF.

This clonotype was detected a few times. The chain couples TRBV6-1 to TRBJ1-1, with D tentatively TRBD1 (5 bases). The CDR3 has 13 residues. CDR1 is MNHNS, CDR2 SASEGT, per germline. With 8 bases removed from V and 6 bases from J, the gap between germline ends came to 16 bases. CDR3 bases: TGTGCCAGCGCCAGGGACTCTATCGCTGAAGCTTTCTTT. Encoded protein: CASARDSIAEAFF.